The sequence of this TCR beta chain was determined in a study of beta chain features in type 1 diabetes. Per the germline V gene, CDR1 is SNHLY and CDR2 is FYNNEI. The CDR3 length is 17 residues. The V segment lost 6 bases and the J segment 1 base; nucleotides outside the gene matches: 8. Concerning this clone itself: Its specificity is not known.

Whole-study findings and limits: For Type 1 diabetes patients, all four CD4+ subsets carried TCRB CDR3s that were moderately but significantly shorter.

The isolated RNA, all of it, was reverse transcribed, so expressed TCRB transcripts were what got sequenced. Some clones are missing from TCRdb's copy, which holds only in-frame ones; the method was immunoSEQ multiplex PCR. The top ten hold around 0.016% of the sample, which has roughly 330,000 clones, approximately 12% seen once. The sequencing sample was made of naive CD4+ T cells from blood. This sequence originates from a young woman with type 1 diabetes. V and J are TRBV2 and TRBJ2-2; 10 nucleotides match TRBD2. The CDR3 region has the DNA TGTGCCAGCAGATTTGGAGCGGGAGGGCTGAACACCGGGGAGCTGTTTTTT. Its protein product is CASRFGAGGLNTGELFF.